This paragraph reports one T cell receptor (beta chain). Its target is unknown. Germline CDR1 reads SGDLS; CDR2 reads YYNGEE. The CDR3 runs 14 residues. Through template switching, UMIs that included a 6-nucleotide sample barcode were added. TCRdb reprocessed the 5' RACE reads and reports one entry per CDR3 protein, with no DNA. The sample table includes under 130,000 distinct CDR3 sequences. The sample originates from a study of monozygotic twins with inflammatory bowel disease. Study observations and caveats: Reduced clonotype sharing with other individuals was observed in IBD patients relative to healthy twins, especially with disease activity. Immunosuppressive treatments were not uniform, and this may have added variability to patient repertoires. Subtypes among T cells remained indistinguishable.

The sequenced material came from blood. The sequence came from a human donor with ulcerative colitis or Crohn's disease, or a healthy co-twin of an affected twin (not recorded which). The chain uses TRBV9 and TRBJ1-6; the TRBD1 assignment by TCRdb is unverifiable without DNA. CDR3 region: CASSQTGPNSPLHF.